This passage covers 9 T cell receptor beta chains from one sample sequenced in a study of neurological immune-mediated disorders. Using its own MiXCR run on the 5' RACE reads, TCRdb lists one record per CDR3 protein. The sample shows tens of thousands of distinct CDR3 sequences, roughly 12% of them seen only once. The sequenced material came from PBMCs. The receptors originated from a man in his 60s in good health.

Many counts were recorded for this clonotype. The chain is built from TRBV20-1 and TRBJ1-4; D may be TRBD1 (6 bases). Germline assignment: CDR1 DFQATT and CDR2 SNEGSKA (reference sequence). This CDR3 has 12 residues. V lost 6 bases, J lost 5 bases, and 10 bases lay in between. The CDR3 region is CSARRGNEKLFF. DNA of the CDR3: TGCAGTGCGAGGAGGGGGAATGAAAAACTGTTTTTT.

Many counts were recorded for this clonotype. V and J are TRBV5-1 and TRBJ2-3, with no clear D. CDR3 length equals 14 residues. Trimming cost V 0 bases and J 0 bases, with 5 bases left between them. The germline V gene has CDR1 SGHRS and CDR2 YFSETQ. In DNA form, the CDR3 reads TGCGCCAGCAGCTTGGGGGGAAGCACAGATACGCAGTATTTT. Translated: CASSLGGSTDTQYF.

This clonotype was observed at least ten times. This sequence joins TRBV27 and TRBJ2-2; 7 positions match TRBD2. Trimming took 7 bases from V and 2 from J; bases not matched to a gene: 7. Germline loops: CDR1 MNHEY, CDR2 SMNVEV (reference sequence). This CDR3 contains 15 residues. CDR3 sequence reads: CASMLSGYNTGELFF. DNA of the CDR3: TGTGCCAGCATGCTTAGCGGGTACAACACCGGGGAGCTGTTTTTT.

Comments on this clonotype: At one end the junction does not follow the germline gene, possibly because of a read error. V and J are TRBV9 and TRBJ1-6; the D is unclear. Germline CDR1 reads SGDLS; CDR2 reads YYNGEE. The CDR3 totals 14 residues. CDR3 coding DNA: TGTGCCAGCAGCGTAGCTCCGCTTAATTCACCCCTACACTTT. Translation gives CASSVAPLNSPLHF.

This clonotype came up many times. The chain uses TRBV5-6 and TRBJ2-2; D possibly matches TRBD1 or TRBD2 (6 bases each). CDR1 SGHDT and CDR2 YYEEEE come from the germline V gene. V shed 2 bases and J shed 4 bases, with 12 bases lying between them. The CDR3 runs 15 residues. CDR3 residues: CASSFQGGITGELFF. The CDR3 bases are TGTGCCAGCAGCTTTCAAGGGGGGATCACCGGGGAGCTGTTTTTT.

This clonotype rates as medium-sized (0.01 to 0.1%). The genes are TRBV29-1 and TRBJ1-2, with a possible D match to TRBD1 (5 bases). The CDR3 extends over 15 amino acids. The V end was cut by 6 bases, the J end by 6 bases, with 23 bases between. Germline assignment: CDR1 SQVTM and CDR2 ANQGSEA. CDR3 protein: CSVSMSPVGPDGYTF. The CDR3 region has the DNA TGCAGCGTCTCCATGTCGCCAGTGGGGCCGGATGGCTACACCTTC.

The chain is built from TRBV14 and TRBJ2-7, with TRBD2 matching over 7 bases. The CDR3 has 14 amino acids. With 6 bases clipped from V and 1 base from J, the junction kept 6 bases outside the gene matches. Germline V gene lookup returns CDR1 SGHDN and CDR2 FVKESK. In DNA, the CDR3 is TGTGCCAGCAGTCGAAGCGGGACTTCCTACGAGCAGTACTTC. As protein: CASSRSGTSYEQYF.

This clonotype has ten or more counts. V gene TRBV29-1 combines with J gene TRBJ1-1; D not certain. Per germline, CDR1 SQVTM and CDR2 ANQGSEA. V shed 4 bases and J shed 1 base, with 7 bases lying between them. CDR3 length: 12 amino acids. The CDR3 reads CSVGSENTEAFF. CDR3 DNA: TGCAGCGTTGGCTCAGAGAACACTGAAGCTTTCTTT.

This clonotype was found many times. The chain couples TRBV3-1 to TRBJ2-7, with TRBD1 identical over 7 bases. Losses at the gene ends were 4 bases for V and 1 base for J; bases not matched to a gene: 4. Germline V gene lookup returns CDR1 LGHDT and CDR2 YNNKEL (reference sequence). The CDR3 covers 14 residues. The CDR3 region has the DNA TGTGCCAGCAGCCCCCCGGGACAGTCCTACGAGCAGTACTTC. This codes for CASSPPGQSYEQYF.